There are a few counts of the clone carrying this TCR beta chain. This sample is part of a study of T-cell memory formation after mild COVID-19. CDR3 length: 12 residues. V lost 3 bases to trimming and J lost 7 bases, with 7 bases between them. The germline V gene encodes CDR1 MNHEY and CDR2 SMNVEV (reference sequence). TCRdb re-analysed the 5' RACE reads in MiXCR, keeping a single row per CDR3 protein. The sample has roughly 150,000 distinct CDR3 sequences; around 27% are singletons. Sequenced material: PBMCs or a T cell subset sorted from them (not recorded which). The clonotype was recovered from an adult woman who had mild COVID-19 (a few samples of this study predate the infection). Cell type and time point are not known. V is TRBV27 and J is TRBJ2-1; D remains unclear. The CDR3 loop is CASSFRSNEQFF. The CDR3 coding sequence is TGTGCCAGCAGTTTCAGGTCAAATGAGCAGTTCTTC.